Detailed here is one T cell receptor beta chain. No cognate antigen has been identified for it. To prepare the library, the immunoSEQ multiplex PCR assay was applied. For the multiplex PCR, a mixture combining 60 forward primers for TCR Vbeta segments and 13 reverse primers for TCR Jbeta segments was used. A multiplex PCR assay on genomic DNA amplified the CDR3 region of rearranged TCR beta genes. Amplified TCR beta libraries were sequenced as 87-base-pair reads on the Illumina HiSeq System. Per the original workflow: A later analysis counted about 82 million unique TCR beta chains across the 650 to 800 repertoires, and 10 million to 12 million of these chains were shared by at least two donors. Raw reads were error-corrected and collapsed into unique sequences by a nearest-neighbor algorithm in which closely related sequences were merged to remove PCR and sequencing errors. Alignment of CDR3 sequences to IMGT reference sequences was used to assign V, D and J gene segments. For a sequence to be retained, a match of at least six nucleotides was required to both a V gene segment and a J gene segment. Rearrangements were called productive when the CDR3 lacked stop codons and stayed in frame with V and J; all others were non-productive. Following IMGT convention, CDR3 was defined as the stretch from the second conserved V-encoded cysteine up to the conserved J-encoded phenylalanine. Sequences without an unambiguous match to a single V gene segment were excluded from the earlier analysis of 587 of the donors. An earlier analysis of 500 to 600 of the donors classified V segments as functional when productive rearrangements were above 56.7% and as segregating when the standard deviation between donors was above 5%. To diagnose cytomegalovirus status from the catalog of TCR beta chain sequences, a statistical classification framework was built. A later analysis assigned V and J genes by comparing TCR nucleotide sequences with IMGT/GENE-DB human TR gene sequences. The TCRdist pipeline was used in a later analysis to assign CDR3 sequences and most-parsimonious VDJ recombination scenarios. A later analysis defined each TCR beta chain by its CDR3 amino acid sequence plus V-gene family, and excluded reads lacking a unique V-gene family. As a way to deal with suspected cross-contamination and a sequencing artifact, a later analysis dropped 500 to 700 nucleotide sequences that were highly shared and had low generation probability. For each public chain, a later analysis derived a clonal expansion index from normalized ranks of inferred template counts within each repertoire. A later analysis computed generation probabilities with a VDJ recombination model fitted to out-of-frame rearrangements, and checked the results against IGoR. A later analysis scored TCR-TCR, TCR-HLA and TCR-CMV co-occurrence with hypergeometric tests, applying a repertoire-size bias correction to TCR pairs. False discovery rates were estimated in a later analysis by permuting HLA or CMV assignments 20 times. In a later analysis, co-occurring TCRs were grouped using DBSCAN, and TCRdist sequence similarity was added for clustering within HLA-allele-positive subsets. Repertoires with fewer than 30,000 or more than 120,000 public chains, plus five repertoires with anomalous nucleotide sharing, were excluded from co-occurrence clustering. TCRdb provides this immuneACCESS table in a form limited to in-frame rearrangements. Some clones are lacking; in checked studies, under half of them reflect an unresolved V gene, and why the rest are absent is not known. V, J and clone size derive from that table, while D and trimming were established from the DNA sequence. This sample's table carries 25,000 to 30,000 clones. Approximately 0.71% of the sample rests with the top ten.

These data come from a study of cytomegalovirus exposure and HLA in healthy donors (dated by TCRdb to the late 2010s). Regarding the research as a whole: According to an earlier analysis of a few hundred of the donors, roughly 180 million T cells yielded 90 million to 140 million unique TCR beta sequences and roughly 280 Gb of sequence data. Roughly 320 gigabases of sequencing data and roughly 81 million unique TCR sequences made up an early release that covered roughly 670 HLA-typed donors. Among the roughly 400 genotyped donors, around 81% belonged to the genetic ancestry cluster associated with self-reported Caucasian donors. The study was designed to test whether signatures of past pathogen exposure could be identified by cataloging public T cell receptors. The T cell repertoires of several hundred subjects were profiled by immunosequencing and related to cytomegalovirus serostatus. A separate validation cohort of approximately 130 different subjects was used in addition to the 666-subject first cohort. High-throughput TCR immunosequencing, statistical association of individual TCRs with disease status, and machine learning were combined to predict cytomegalovirus infection status. To study patterns of TCR occurrence, a later analysis re-analyzed previously published TCR beta repertoires from more than 550 donors and added high-resolution HLA genotyping. The later analysis used no new phenotypic data to find candidate immune exposures, relying instead on TCR beta sequences and their occurrence across donors. In an earlier analysis of a few hundred of the donors, high-throughput TCR beta sequencing was used to judge whether each TCR beta V gene segment behaved as functional or pseudogenic. Alongside the repertoire data, information on donor age, sex, ethnicity and CMV serostatus was compiled. A later genetic analysis took genome-wide SNP genotypes for about three fifths of the 666 donors and used that subset as a discovery cohort. All discovery cohort repertoires had been generated on a single sequencing platform. Class I and class II HLA loci were covered by the typing at four-digit resolution. Typing coverage differed by locus: A, B, C, DRB1 and DQB1 were typed in roughly 620-640 donors, DQA1 in about 500, DPA1 in 606, and DPB1 in about 450. Roughly five DR-DQ haplotypes were handled as single units for association and clustering because linkage in the cohort was strong. Among some 410 genotyped donors of the cohort, an average of approximately 240,000 unique TCR beta nucleotide sequences were sequenced per donor, around 20% of them non-productive. General conclusions and limits of the study: A total of some 180 TCR beta chains were listed by the study as associated with cytomegalovirus. In vitro tests confirmed that a few of the cytomegalovirus-associated TCR beta chains recognize cytomegalovirus antigens. Sequencing depth was assumed to be roughly uniform across donors in the presence/absence analyses, though that assumption may not hold. Across donors, most TCR sequences were observed very rarely, whereas some public TCRs were present in many individuals. An earlier analysis of around 600 of the donors showed that most TCR beta V segments appeared in productive rearrangements either about 87% or about 30% of the time, which broadly matched IMGT annotations. Several of the top co-occurrence clusters appeared to be linked to parvovirus B19, influenza, CMV and Epstein-Barr virus, according to a later analysis. Some IMGT-functional V segments, including TRBV6-2 and TRBV6-3, could not be told apart with the 87-base-pair reads, so those segments were excluded. In both the original and validation cohorts, the classifier was reported to diagnose cytomegalovirus status with high specificity and sensitivity. Assigning TCR associations to individual alleles was difficult when HLA alleles, especially DR and DQ, strongly co-occurred. A cluster of highly shared sequence variants was judged likely to represent a technical artifact of the sequencing pipeline. For the cohort, immune exposure information was limited to CMV serostatus. Because counts were too low, seventeen rarely observed V segments, including chromosome 9 orphons, were excluded from the earlier analysis of 587 of the donors. Linkage disequilibrium might explain the correlated functional status among segregating V segments, but an unknown experimental factor could not be ruled out. At a false discovery rate of 0.05, a later analysis linked 16,000 or so TCR beta sequences to specific HLA alleles. According to a later analysis, most CMV-associated TCR beta chains appeared to be HLA-restricted, and the HLA associations seemed to be driven largely by CMV exposure. In a later analysis, the rate of TCR association differed among HLA loci, with DRB1 alleles having the most associated TCRs and HLA-C alleles having the fewest. A later genetic analysis reported fewer N-insertions in productive TCRs among donors in an Asian-associated ancestry cluster than the roughly 690-donor mean. A further reported finding was that TCR beta sequences accurately predicted the HLA-A and HLA-B alleles for most subjects in the first cohort. The cohort was sequenced for TCR beta chains only, and without alpha or paired-chain data the features that could be detected were limited. Because some donors lacked HLA typing at each locus, the association tests relied only on the typed subset. The authors suggested that the approach could potentially be generalized to other disease states and immunological phenotypes. A later analysis found that HLA-associated TCR beta chains were more clonally expanded and had lower generation probabilities than equally common non-associated chains. A later genetic analysis associated a missense DCLRE1C variant with V-gene and J-gene trimming of TCR beta chains, and an independent cohort replicated the association.

The CDR3 runs 17 residues from the cysteine to the phenylalanine. The retained sequence is limited to the CDR3, 51 bases, with the frame set at the first base. From the germline V gene, CDR1 is SGHTA and CDR2 is FQGNSA. The germline ends are 22 bases apart after V is trimmed by 1 base and J by 6 bases. The cohort comprised several hundred healthy bone marrow donors. Cohort members were all nominally healthy when sampled, although unrecorded immune exposures were likely present. The donor was CMV seronegative and belonged to the group of 350 to 400 seronegative cohort members. A peripheral blood sample was collected from each donor, and TCR beta sequencing was performed on peripheral blood mononuclear cells. The Qiagen DNeasy Blood Extraction Kit was used to extract genomic DNA from the blood cell samples.

Recombination connected TRBV7-2 to TRBJ2-7, with TRBD2 perhaps the D gene, on 7 matching bases. The clonotype comes from a young man in good health and CMV-seronegative. The sequencing input was PBMCs. In nucleotides, the sequence is TGTGCCAGCAGCTTAGGGTTAGCGGGCAGGGGAGGATTCGAGCAGTACTTC. Its product reads: CASSLGLAGRGGFEQYF. The entire variable domain, with the stretches around the CDR3 drawn from the reference TRBV7-2 and TRBJ2-7 proteins, is GAGVSQSPSNKVTEKGKDVELRCDPISGHTALYWYRQSLGQGLEFLIYFQGNSAPDKSGLPSDRFSAERTGGSVSTLTIQRTQQEDSAVYLCASSLGLAGRGGFEQYFGPGTRLTVT.